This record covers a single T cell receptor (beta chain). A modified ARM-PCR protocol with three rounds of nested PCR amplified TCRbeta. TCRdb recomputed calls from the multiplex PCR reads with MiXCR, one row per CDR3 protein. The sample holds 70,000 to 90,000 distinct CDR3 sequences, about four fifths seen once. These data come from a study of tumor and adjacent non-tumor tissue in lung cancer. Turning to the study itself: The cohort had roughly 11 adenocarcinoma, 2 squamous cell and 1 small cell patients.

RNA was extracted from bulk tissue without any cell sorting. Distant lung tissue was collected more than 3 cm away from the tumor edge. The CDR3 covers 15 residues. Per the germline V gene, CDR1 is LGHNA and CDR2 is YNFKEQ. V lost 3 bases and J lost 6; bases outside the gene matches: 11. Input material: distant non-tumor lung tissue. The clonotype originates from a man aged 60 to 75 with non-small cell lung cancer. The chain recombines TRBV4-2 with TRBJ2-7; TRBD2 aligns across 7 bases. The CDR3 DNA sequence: TGTGCCAGCAGCCATGATGCTGGCGGGAGTTTCGAGCAGTACTTC. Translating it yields CASSHDAGGSFEQYF.